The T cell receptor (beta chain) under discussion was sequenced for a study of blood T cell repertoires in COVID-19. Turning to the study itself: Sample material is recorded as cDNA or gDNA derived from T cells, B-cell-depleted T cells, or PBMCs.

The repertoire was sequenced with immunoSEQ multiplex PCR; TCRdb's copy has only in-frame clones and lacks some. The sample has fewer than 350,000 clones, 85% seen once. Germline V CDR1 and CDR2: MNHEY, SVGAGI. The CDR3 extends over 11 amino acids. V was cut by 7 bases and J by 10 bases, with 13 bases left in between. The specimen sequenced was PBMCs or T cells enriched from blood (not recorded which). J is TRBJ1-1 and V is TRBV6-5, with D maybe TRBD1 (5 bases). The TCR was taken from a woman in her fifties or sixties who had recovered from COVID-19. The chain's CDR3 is CASKGPRGAFF. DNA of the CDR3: TGTGCCAGCAAGGGGCCAAGAGGAGCTTTCTTT.